The rows below give T cell receptor beta chains drawn from one sample of a study of T cells expressing NK-cell markers. TCRdb reprocessed the 5' RACE reads, keeping one entry per CDR3 protein, no DNA. In all, the sample yields 350,000 to 500,000 distinct CDR3 sequences. Sequences were obtained from blood T cells: a sorted CD56 or NKG2C T cell subset, CD4+ or CD8+ T cells, or bulk PBMC T cells (not recorded which). Source of these receptors: a woman aged 18-70 years in good health. Each CDR3 is given with its conserved first and last residue.

TRBJ1-2	TRBV7-9	CASSLGAEYGYTF
TRBJ2-5	TRBV24-1	CATIGTGEGETQYF
TRBJ2-7	TRBV28	CASSFGWTGISYEQYF
TRBJ2-5	TRBV6-1	CASRAGGAEVETQYF
TRBJ1-2	TRBV10-2	CASSEMSGVGGYTF
TRBJ2-3	TRBV29-1	CSVSKRDNTQYF
TRBJ2-1	TRBV7-9	CASSLPAGLSYNEQFF
TRBJ2-7	TRBV9	CASSGQGAAYEQYF
TRBJ2-5	TRBV7-3	CASSLGLWETQYF
TRBJ2-7	TRBV11-2	CASSTGTSVGNEQYF
TRBJ2-5	TRBV7-2	CASSLVRQQETQYF
TRBJ2-6	TRBV29-1	CSVLTDREASGANVLTF
TRBJ1-2	TRBV5-1	CASSFEPANYGYTF
TRBJ2-1	TRBV12-3/TRBV12-4	CASSSIGNSYNEQFF
TRBJ2-4	TRBV20-1	CSVMPRGPTKIAKNIQYF
TRBJ1-2	TRBV12-3/TRBV12-4	CASSSGHYGYTF
TRBJ1-5	TRBV12-3/TRBV12-4	CASSPTLILNQPQHF
TRBJ1-1	TRBV18	CASSATEAEAFF
TRBJ1-2	TRBV20-1	CSARGDLSYGYTF
TRBJ2-5	TRBV12-3/TRBV12-4	CASRRQRETQYF
TRBJ2-5	TRBV19	CASSIDRAWGTQYF
TRBJ2-1	TRBV20-1	CSAMVAGAYNEQFF
TRBJ2-2	TRBV5-1	CASSEGPLANTGELFF
TRBJ2-5	TRBV28	CASSTGVLWGETQYF
TRBJ1-1	TRBV11-2	CASSLDIFGGIRRNTEAFF
TRBJ2-1	TRBV7-2	CASSLTGHNYNEQFF
TRBJ1-3	TRBV7-9	CASSLRSVNTIYF
TRBJ2-2	TRBV6-1	CASSPLFRQAGELFF
TRBJ2-1	TRBV5-1	CASSLDLSSYNEQFF
TRBJ2-7	TRBV12-3/TRBV12-4	CASSTQGIYEQYF
TRBJ1-1	TRBV7-9	CASSLGGGPNTEAFF
TRBJ2-1	TRBV7-2	CASSLAGAASYNEQFF
TRBJ1-1	TRBV6-1	CASSGSGTVEAFF
TRBJ2-1	TRBV30	CAWSPYRNEQFF
TRBJ2-1	TRBV4-1	CAVWDGQGHNEQFF
TRBJ1-6	TRBV19	CASSQGVGNSPLHF
TRBJ2-3	TRBV9	CASSVAPGSWADTQYF